This TCR beta chain derives from a study of graft-versus-host responses after intestinal transplantation. Study-level information: All recipients got anti-thymocyte globulin induction, then tacrolimus and steroids for approximately 3 years.

Assay: immunoSEQ multiplex PCR; the TCRdb copy retains only in-frame clones and omits some. The table lists over 100,000 clones, less than 90% of them singletons. This CDR3 is built from 16 residues. Germline V gene lookup returns CDR1 MDHEN and CDR2 SYDVKM. V was pared by 5 bases and J by 1 base, with 6 bases of the junction left unmatched. As regards this clone: The antigen remains undetermined.

This clonotype originated in a human donor who received an intestinal transplant. The starting material was unstimulated CD4+ T cells sorted from spleen or lymph node cells, obtained before intestinal transplant. The gene calls are TRBV28 and TRBJ1-5; 9 nucleotides match TRBD1. CDR3 in DNA: TGTGCCAGCAGTCAAAGGGACAGGGACAGCAATCAGCCCCAGCATTTT. Protein product: CASSQRDRDSNQPQHF. Based on the CDR3 plus reference TRBV28 and TRBJ1-5, the full variable domain is DVKVTQSSRYLVKRTGEKVFLECVQDMDHENMFWYRQDPGLGLRLIYFSYDVKMKEKGDIPEGYSVSREKKERFSLILESASTNQTSMYLCASSQRDRDSNQPQHFGDGTRLSIL.